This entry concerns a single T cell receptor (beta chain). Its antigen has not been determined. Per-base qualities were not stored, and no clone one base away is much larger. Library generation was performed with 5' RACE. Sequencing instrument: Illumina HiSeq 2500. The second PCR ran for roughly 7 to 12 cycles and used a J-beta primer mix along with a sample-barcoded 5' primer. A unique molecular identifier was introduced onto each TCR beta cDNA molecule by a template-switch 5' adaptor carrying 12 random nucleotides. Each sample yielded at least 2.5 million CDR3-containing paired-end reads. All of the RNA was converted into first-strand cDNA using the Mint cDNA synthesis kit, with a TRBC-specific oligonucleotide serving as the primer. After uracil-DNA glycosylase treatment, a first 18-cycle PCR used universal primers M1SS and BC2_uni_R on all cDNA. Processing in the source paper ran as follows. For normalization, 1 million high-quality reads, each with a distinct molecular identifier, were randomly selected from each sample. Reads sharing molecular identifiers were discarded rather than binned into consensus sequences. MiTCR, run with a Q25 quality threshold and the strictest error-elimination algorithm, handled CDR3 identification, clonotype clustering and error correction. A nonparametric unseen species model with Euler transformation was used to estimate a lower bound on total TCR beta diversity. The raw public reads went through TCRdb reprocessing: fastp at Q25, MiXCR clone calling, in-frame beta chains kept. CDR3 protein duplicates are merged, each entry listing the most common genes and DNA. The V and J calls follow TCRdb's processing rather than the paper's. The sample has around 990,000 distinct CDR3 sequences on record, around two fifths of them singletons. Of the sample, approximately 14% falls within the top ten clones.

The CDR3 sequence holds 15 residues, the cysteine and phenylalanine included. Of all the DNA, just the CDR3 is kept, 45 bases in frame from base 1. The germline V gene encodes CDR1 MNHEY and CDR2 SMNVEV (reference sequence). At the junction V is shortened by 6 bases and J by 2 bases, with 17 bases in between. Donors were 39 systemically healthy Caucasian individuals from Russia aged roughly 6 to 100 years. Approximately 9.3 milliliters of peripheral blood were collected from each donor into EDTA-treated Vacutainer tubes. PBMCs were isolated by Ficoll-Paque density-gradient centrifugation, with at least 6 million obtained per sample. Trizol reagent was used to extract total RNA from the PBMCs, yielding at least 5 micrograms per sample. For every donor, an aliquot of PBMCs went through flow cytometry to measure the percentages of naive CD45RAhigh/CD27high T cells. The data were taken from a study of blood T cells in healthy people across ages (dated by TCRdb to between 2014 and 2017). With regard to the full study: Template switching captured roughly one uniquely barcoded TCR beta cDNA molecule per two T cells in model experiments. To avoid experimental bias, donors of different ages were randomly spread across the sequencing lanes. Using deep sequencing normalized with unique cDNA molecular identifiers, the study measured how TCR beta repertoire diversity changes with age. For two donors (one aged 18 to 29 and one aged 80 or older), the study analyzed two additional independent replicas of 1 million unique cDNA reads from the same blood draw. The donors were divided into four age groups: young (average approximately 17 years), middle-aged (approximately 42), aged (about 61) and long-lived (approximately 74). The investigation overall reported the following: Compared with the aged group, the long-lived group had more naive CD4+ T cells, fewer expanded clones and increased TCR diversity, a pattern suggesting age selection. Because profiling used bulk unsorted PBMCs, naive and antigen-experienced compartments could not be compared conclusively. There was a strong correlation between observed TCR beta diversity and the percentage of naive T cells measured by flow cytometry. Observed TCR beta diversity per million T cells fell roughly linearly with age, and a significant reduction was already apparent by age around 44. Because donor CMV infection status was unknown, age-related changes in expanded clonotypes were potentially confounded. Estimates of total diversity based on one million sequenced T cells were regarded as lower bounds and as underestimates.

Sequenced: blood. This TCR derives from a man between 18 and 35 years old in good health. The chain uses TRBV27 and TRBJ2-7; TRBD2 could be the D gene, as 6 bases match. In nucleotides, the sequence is TGTGCCAGCAGCTTAACGGGACTTGGGCCCTACGAGCAGTACTTC. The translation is CASSLTGLGPYEQYF.